Below are 30 T cell receptor beta chains sequenced from a single sample in a study of Graves' ophthalmopathy and Graves' hyperthyroidism. Beta-chain TCR CDR3 regions were amplified from RNA transcripts. After a first-round RT-PCR with HTBI primers, a second-round multiplex PCR was run. TCRdb fed the multiplex PCR reads into MiXCR, producing one record per CDR3 protein. Here the sample spans about 210,000 distinct CDR3 sequences, about 32% being singletons. Sequencing input: peripheral blood. These receptors were obtained from a middle-aged man with Graves' ophthalmopathy.

In its sample, this clonotype was seen many times. V is TRBV20-1 and J is TRBJ2-5; no reliable D call. The CDR3 loop spans 11 amino acids. V dropped 4 bases and J dropped 2 bases, with 5 bases sitting between them. Germline CDR1 and CDR2: DFQATT and SNEGSKA (reference sequence). In DNA form, the CDR3 reads TGCAGTGCTAAACTGCAAGAGACCCAGTACTTC. It translates to CSAKLQETQYF.

This clonotype was recorded at least ten times. This chain uses TRBV30 with TRBJ2-5; D may be TRBD2 (6 bases). V shed 1 base and J shed 6 bases, with 9 bases lying between them. The V gene's germline CDR1 is GTSNPN and CDR2 SVGIG (reference sequence). CDR3 length equals 12 residues. CDR3: CAWSEEGQTQYF. CDR3 DNA: TGTGCCTGGAGTGAGGAGGGACAGACCCAGTACTTC.

This chain links TRBV11-2 with TRBJ2-7, with 8 bases that match TRBD2. Germline values: CDR1 SGHAT, CDR2 FQNNGV. The CDR3 contains 16 residues. Unmatched junction bases numbered 15, after V lost 5 bases and J lost 6 bases. CDR3 DNA sequence: TGTGCCAGCAGCCTACCCATAGGAGCGGGAGTCAGCGAGCAGTACTTC. Encoded protein: CASSLPIGAGVSEQYF.

The rearrangement uses TRBV25-1 and TRBJ2-7; a weak D match, TRBD2 (5 bases). Germline values: CDR1 MGHDK, CDR2 SYGVNS. V lost 6 bases and J lost 7, with 13 bases in between. The CDR3 covers 12 residues. DNA of the CDR3: TGTGCCAGCAGGGACCGACGGGGAGAGCAGTACTTC. As protein: CASRDRRGEQYF.

Remarks on this clonotype: Mismatch with germline at one junction end may stem from a read error. This chain uses TRBV6-1 with TRBJ1-2; unclear D gene. This CDR3 region has 14 residues. Looked up from germline, CDR1 is MNHNS and CDR2 is SASEGT. As DNA, the CDR3 is TGTGCCAGCAGTCAAGCCTGGAGCGACGATGGCTACACCTTC. This sequence encodes CASSQAWSDDGYTF.

This clonotype was found many times. The CDR3 region is CATTGADGNTIYF. DNA of the CDR3: TGTGCCACTACAGGGGCGGATGGAAACACCATATATTTT. The genes are TRBV24-1 and TRBJ1-3; 7 bases align to TRBD1. The germline CDR1 and CDR2 sequences are KGHDR and SFDVKD. This CDR3 contains 13 residues. V lost 10 bases to trimming and J lost 3 bases; unmatched junction nucleotides: 5.

This chain joins TRBV7-8 and TRBJ2-7; 9 nucleotides align to TRBD1. With 7 bases clipped from V and 5 bases from J, the junction kept 9 bases outside the gene matches. The germline gives CDR1 SGHVS, CDR2 FQNEAQ. The CDR3 totals 14 residues. The CDR3 region is CASNTGTGSHEQYF. The CDR3 nucleotides read TGTGCCAGCAACACCGGGACAGGGTCCCACGAGCAGTACTTC.

This clonotype was seen repeatedly, ten times or more. The chain links TRBV20-1 to TRBJ2-4; D possibly corresponds to TRBD1 (6 bases). The CDR3 is made up of 17 amino acids. With 0 bases removed from V and 1 base from J, the gap between germline ends came to 16 bases. The V gene's germline CDR1 is DFQATT and CDR2 SNEGSKA (reference sequence). As DNA, the CDR3 is TGCAGTGCTAGAGAATTGACAGGCCCGGCGGCCAAAAACATTCAGTACTTC. This gives the protein CSARELTGPAAKNIQYF.

This clonotype was found many times. With a much larger clone just one base away, this may be a read error. This chain uses TRBV5-1 with TRBJ1-1, with a weak D call TRBD1 (5 bases). In germline, CDR1 is SGHRS, CDR2 YFSETQ. The CDR3 totals 14 residues. CDR3: CASRPGLSDTEALF. CDR3 DNA: TGCGCCAGCAGACCAGGGCTCTCGGACACTGAAGCTCTCTTT.

Many counts were recorded for this clonotype. The chain employs TRBV20-1 and TRBJ1-2; D may be TRBD1 (5 bases). Germline assignment: CDR1 DFQATT and CDR2 SNEGSKA (reference sequence). The CDR3 loop spans 15 amino acids. V was cut by 1 base and J by 2 bases, with 14 bases left in between. This CDR3 reads CSARALRGPNYGYTF. The CDR3 nucleotides are TGCAGTGCTAGAGCGCTGCGGGGCCCCAACTATGGCTACACCTTC.

This clonotype showed up many times. This chain joins TRBV27 and TRBJ2-5; no clear D. Germline CDR1 reads MNHEY; CDR2 reads SMNVEV (reference sequence). Trimming took 6 bases from V and 9 from J, leaving 17 bases between them. The CDR3 totals 13 residues. In nucleotides, the CDR3 is TGTGCCAGCAGCCCAACAGAGATTGGGGCCCAGTACTTC. It specifies CASSPTEIGAQYF.

This clonotype showed up many times. The rearrangement links TRBV11-2 to TRBJ2-7, with unresolved D. Germline V gene sequence: CDR1 SGHAT, CDR2 FQNNGV. There are 13 residues in the CDR3. The germline V and J ends were trimmed by 1 base and 2 bases, with 6 bases remaining between them. CDR3 DNA: TGTGCCAGCAGCTTAGGCGGACCCTACGAGCAGTACTTC. This gives the protein CASSLGGPYEQYF. Drawing the rest from reference TRBV11-2 and TRBJ2-7, the complete variable domain is EAGVAQSPRYKIIEKRQSVAFWCNPISGHATLYWYQQILGQGPKLLIQFQNNGVVDDSQLPKDRFSAERLKGVDSTLKIQPAKLEDSAVYLCASSLGGPYEQYFGPGTRLTVT.

This clonotype was counted only a few times. This rearrangement joins TRBV12-3 or TRBV12-4 to TRBJ1-2; tentative D call: TRBD1 (5 bases). Trimming took off 4 bases at V and 3 bases at J, with 12 bases between the two ends. The CDR3 is made up of 14 amino acids. CDR3 in amino acids: CASSSQGKDYGYTF. CDR3 DNA: TGTGCCAGCAGTTCTCAGGGAAAGGACTATGGCTACACCTTC.

Ten or more counts support this clonotype. The chain carries TRBV20-1 and TRBJ1-3; D possibly corresponds to TRBD1 (5 bases). Germline CDR1 reads DFQATT; CDR2 reads SNEGSKA (reference sequence). CDR3 size: 12 residues. V was trimmed by 6 bases and J by 3 bases, leaving 9 bases between them. CDR3 amino acids: CSARDGGNTIYF. The CDR3 nucleotides read TGCAGTGCCAGGGACGGTGGAAACACCATATATTTT.

There are many counts of this clonotype. This sequence joins TRBV14 and TRBJ2-5, with D perhaps matching TRBD1 (5 bases). The V gene's germline CDR1 is SGHDN and CDR2 FVKESK. The CDR3 has 15 amino acids. V was pared by 1 base and J by 5 bases, with 14 bases between. CDR3 amino acids: CASSQAQGWSETQYF. The CDR3 nucleotides read TGTGCCAGCAGCCAAGCTCAGGGTTGGTCCGAGACCCAGTACTTC.

This clonotype was detected many times. The chain couples TRBV27 to TRBJ2-3, with D perhaps assigned TRBD1 or TRBD2 (5 bases each). Between the trimmed V and J ends, which lost 8 bases and 0 bases, there was a span of 12 bases. From germline, CDR1 is MNHEY and CDR2 SMNVEV (reference sequence). The CDR3 loop spans 14 amino acids. The CDR3: CASPGSTSTDTQYF. The CDR3 DNA follows: TGTGCCAGCCCAGGGAGCACTAGCACAGATACGCAGTATTTT.

This clonotype was recorded at least ten times. V gene TRBV27 combines with J gene TRBJ2-3, with no clear D. Germline V CDR1 and CDR2: MNHEY, SMNVEV (reference sequence). This CDR3 has 14 residues. The ends were cut back, 8 bases at V and 1 base at J, with 13 bases in the middle. The CDR3 region has the DNA TGTGCCAGCGAAGCAACACCTGGCACAGATACGCAGTATTTT. This codes for CASEATPGTDTQYF.

The chain couples TRBV12-3 or TRBV12-4 to TRBJ1-1; D remains ambiguous. This CDR3 region has 14 residues. V lost 8 bases and J lost 2, with 15 bases in between. CDR3 coding DNA: TGTGCCAGCTATACCGGGTGGCAAAACACTGAAGCTTTCTTT. Translating it yields CASYTGWQNTEAFF.

The CDR3 coding sequence is TGTGCCAGCAGGCCAACTATAAGGAGGAGGGAGACCCAGTACTTC. Translated: CASRPTIRRRETQYF. The chain carries TRBV6-2 or TRBV6-3 and TRBJ2-5; a possible D gene is TRBD2 (5 bases). The V gene lost 6 bases and the J gene lost 5 bases, with 19 bases spanning the gap. This CDR3 comprises 15 residues. The germline CDR1 and CDR2 sequences are MNHEY and SVGEGT.

V usage is TRBV5-8 and J usage is TRBJ2-5; D ambiguous. The V end was cut by 1 base, the J end by 0 bases, with 10 bases between. CDR3 length: 15 residues. CDR1 is SGHTS, CDR2 YDEGEE, per germline. CDR3 protein: CASSLSANHQETQYF. CDR3 coding DNA: TGTGCCAGCAGCTTGAGTGCTAATCACCAAGAGACCCAGTACTTC.

For the CDR3, the DNA is TGTGCCAGCAGCGCGATGGACGAGGCGGACATTCAGTACTTC. This encodes CASSAMDEADIQYF. The J gene is TRBJ2-4, the V gene TRBV7-9; no reliable D call. CDR1 is SEHNR and CDR2 is FQNEAQ in the germline V gene (reference sequence). Between the trimmed V and J ends, which lost 5 bases and 8 bases, there was a span of 16 bases. This CDR3 spans 14 amino acids.

This clonotype was found a few times. V usage is TRBV7-8 and J usage is TRBJ2-5; 9 positions match TRBD2. This CDR3 is built from 15 residues. With V trimmed by 5 bases and J by 2 bases, 6 bases remained unmatched. CDR1 and CDR2 (germline): SGHVS, FQNEAQ. The CDR3 DNA reads as TGTGCCAGCAGCCTTAGCGGGAGCGGGCAAGAGACCCAGTACTTC. Amino acids: CASSLSGSGQETQYF. Supplemented by reference TRBV7-8 and TRBJ2-5, the full variable domain reads GAGVSQSPRYKVAKRGQDVALRCDPISGHVSLFWYQQALGQGPEFLTYFQNEAQLDKSGLPSDRFFAERPEGSVSTLKIQRTQQEDSAVYLCASSLSGSGQETQYFGPGTRLLVL.

This clonotype occurred many times. The chain combines TRBV6-4 with TRBJ2-7; the match to TRBD1 covers 10 bases. CDR3 length: 19 amino acids. V was clipped by 6 bases and J by 3 bases; unmatched bases: 20. Germline CDR1 reads MRHNA; CDR2 reads SNTAGT. CDR3 sequence reads: CASSSKDRGFSWWSYEQYF. In DNA form, the CDR3 reads TGTGCCAGCAGCAGTAAGGACAGGGGGTTCAGTTGGTGGAGCTACGAGCAGTACTTC.

This clonotype was found many times. This chain uses TRBV12-3 or TRBV12-4 with TRBJ1-2; 9 positions agree with TRBD1. V shed 5 bases and J 5 bases; nucleotides not matched to a gene: 3. This CDR3 contains 13 residues. The CDR3 is CASSPGQGYGYTF. In DNA, the CDR3 is TGTGCCAGCAGTCCGGGACAGGGTTATGGCTACACCTTC.

This clonotype was found many times. V is TRBV5-1 and J is TRBJ2-7; 7 bases are shared with TRBD1. The germline V gene has CDR1 SGHRS and CDR2 YFSETQ. The CDR3 runs 14 residues. V was pared by 4 bases and J by 5 bases, with 9 bases of the junction left unmatched. For the CDR3, the DNA is TGCGCCAGCAGCCTAACGACAGGGCTGGACGAGCAGTACTTC. Amino acid sequence: CASSLTTGLDEQYF.

In this sample, this clonotype turned up many times. The chain combines TRBV11-2 with TRBJ2-2; possibly TRBD1 for D (6 bases). CDR3 length equals 14 residues. V lost 8 bases to trimming and J lost 3 bases, with 13 bases between them. Germline CDR1 SGHAT, CDR2 FQNNGV. The CDR3 coding sequence is TGTGCCAGCCACCGGACAGCATACACCGGGGAGCTGTTTTTT. Its translation is CASHRTAYTGELFF.

The chain has TRBV7-2 and TRBJ2-7; D might be TRBD1 (5 bases). V was cut by 1 base and J by 12 bases, with 10 bases left in between. The CDR3 extends over 11 amino acids. Germline V CDR1 and CDR2: SGHTA, FQGNSA. CDR3: CASSLDRQGYF. CDR3 DNA sequence: TGTGCCAGCAGCTTAGACCGGCAGGGGTACTTC.

This clonotype has at least ten counts. The chain couples TRBV6-2 or TRBV6-3 to TRBJ2-5, with TRBD2 matching over 10 bases. Trimming removed 8 bases from V and 4 bases from J; junction bases left unmatched: 19. Germline-derived CDR1 and CDR2 are MNHEY and SVGEGT. The CDR3 runs 18 residues. CDR3 amino acids: CASQMGAGGPFGRETQYF. For the CDR3, the DNA is TGTGCCAGCCAGATGGGAGCGGGAGGGCCCTTCGGGCGAGAGACCCAGTACTTC.

The V and J genes are TRBV27 and TRBJ2-7; TRBD1 might be the D (5 bases). Germline values: CDR1 MNHEY, CDR2 SMNVEV (reference sequence). CDR3 length: 13 amino acids. V was shortened by 3 bases and J by 5 bases, with 11 bases between the two germline ends. CDR3 sequence: CASSLSGLDEQYF. CDR3 DNA: TGTGCCAGCAGTTTGTCAGGGTTAGACGAGCAGTACTTC.

In the case of this clonotype: One end of the junction fails to match germline, which may point to a read error. The chain recombines TRBV7-2 with TRBJ2-7; 9 nucleotides line up with TRBD2. The CDR3 sequence is 14 residues long. Per the germline V gene, CDR1 is SGHTA and CDR2 is FQGNSA. Here the CDR3 reads CAGSLTSGLYEQYF. The CDR3 nucleotides are TGTGCCGGCAGCCTGACTAGCGGACTCTACGAGCAGTACTTC.